Listed below are T cell receptor beta chains from one sample, sequenced in a study of CD8+ T cells in alopecia areata. The table came from immunoSEQ multiplex PCR; TCRdb's copy has only in-frame clones and leaves some out. The table has 95,000 to 150,000 clones, approximately 47% seen once. Specimen: NKG2D-low CD8+ T cells sorted from blood. The origin of the receptors is a human donor with alopecia areata. CDR3s include the opening cysteine and the closing phenylalanine or tryptophan. A D gene is named only where the DNA matches it firmly. Rows give clone size only sometimes, using once, few, many, or a class for an expanded clone.

j_gene: TRBJ2-4
len: 17
abundance: -
v_gene: TRBV7-9
d_gene: TRBD1
CDR3aa: CASSHTGTELAKNIQYF
CDR3nt: TGTGCCAGCAGCCACACCGGGACAGAACTAGCCAAAAACATTCAGTACTTC

j_gene: TRBJ2-3
len: 15
abundance: -
v_gene: TRBV9
d_gene: TRBD2
CDR3aa: CASSGSGSLADTQYF
CDR3nt: TGTGCCAGCAGCGGCAGCGGGAGTCTGGCAGATACGCAGTATTTT

j_gene: TRBJ2-2
len: 12
abundance: -
v_gene: TRBV7-2
d_gene: -
CDR3aa: CAAEPDTGELFF
CDR3nt: TGTGCCGCCGAACCCGACACCGGGGAGCTGTTTTTT

j_gene: TRBJ2-7
len: 15
abundance: -
v_gene: TRBV5-4
d_gene: TRBD2
CDR3aa: CASSLGSGSAYEQYF
CDR3nt: TGTGCCAGCAGCTTGGGAAGCGGGAGCGCCTACGAGCAGTACTTC

j_gene: TRBJ2-1
len: 17
abundance: -
v_gene: TRBV19
d_gene: TRBD2
CDR3aa: CASSPRTSGRSYNEQFF
CDR3nt: TGTGCCAGTAGTCCAAGGACTAGCGGGCGGTCCTACAATGAGCAGTTCTTC

j_gene: TRBJ2-1
len: 12
abundance: few
v_gene: TRBV30
d_gene: -
CDR3aa: CAWTGSYNEQFF
CDR3nt: TGTGCCTGGACGGGAAGCTACAATGAGCAGTTCTTC

j_gene: TRBJ2-2
len: 12
abundance: few
v_gene: TRBV7-9
d_gene: -
CDR3aa: CASNPRTGELFF
CDR3nt: TGTGCCAGCAACCCCCGGACCGGGGAGCTGTTTTTT

j_gene: TRBJ1-5
len: 13
abundance: -
v_gene: TRBV4-2
d_gene: TRBD1
CDR3aa: CASSSEGAQPQHF
CDR3nt: TGTGCCAGCAGTTCGGAGGGGGCGCAGCCCCAGCATTTT

j_gene: TRBJ2-2
len: 11
abundance: -
v_gene: TRBV30
d_gene: -
CDR3aa: CAWRRSGELFF
CDR3nt: TGTGCCTGGAGGCGGTCTGGGGAGCTGTTTTTT

j_gene: TRBJ1-2
len: 14
abundance: -
v_gene: TRBV4-1
d_gene: -
CDR3aa: CASSQVGGDYGYTF
CDR3nt: TGCGCCAGCAGCCAAGTCGGGGGGGACTATGGCTACACCTTC

j_gene: TRBJ2-7
len: 11
abundance: few
v_gene: TRBV27
d_gene: -
CDR3aa: CASSSGYEQYF
CDR3nt: TGTGCCAGCAGTTCCGGTTACGAGCAGTACTTC

j_gene: TRBJ2-5
len: 13
abundance: -
v_gene: TRBV27
d_gene: TRBD1
CDR3aa: CASSLDRGETQYF
CDR3nt: TGTGCCAGCAGTTTGGACAGGGGAGAGACCCAGTACTTC

j_gene: TRBJ2-5
len: 13
abundance: few
v_gene: TRBV29-1
d_gene: -
CDR3aa: CSVERQVQETQYF
CDR3nt: TGCAGCGTCGAACGACAGGTCCAAGAGACCCAGTACTTC

j_gene: TRBJ1-5
len: 13
abundance: -
v_gene: TRBV6-6
d_gene: -
CDR3aa: CASMLWGNQPQHF
CDR3nt: TGTGCCAGCATGCTTTGGGGCAATCAGCCCCAGCATTTT

j_gene: TRBJ2-7
len: 13
abundance: -
v_gene: TRBV7-7
d_gene: -
CDR3aa: CASSLAGYHEQYF
CDR3nt: TGTGCCAGCAGCCTAGCAGGGTACCACGAGCAGTACTTC

j_gene: TRBJ1-1
len: 13
abundance: -
v_gene: TRBV4-1
d_gene: -
CDR3aa: CASSPSGSGYSFF
CDR3nt: TGCGCCAGCAGCCCAAGCGGGAGTGGATACTCTTTCTTT

j_gene: TRBJ2-1
len: 14
abundance: -
v_gene: TRBV30
d_gene: TRBD2
CDR3aa: CACPSGRSYNEQFF
CDR3nt: TGTGCCTGTCCTAGCGGGAGATCCTACAATGAGCAGTTCTTC

j_gene: TRBJ2-7
len: 15
abundance: -
v_gene: TRBV4-1
d_gene: -
CDR3aa: CASSLLGDNAYEQYF
CDR3nt: TGCGCCAGCAGCCTTCTCGGGGACAACGCCTACGAGCAGTACTTC

j_gene: TRBJ2-1
len: 15
abundance: -
v_gene: TRBV7-9
d_gene: TRBD2
CDR3aa: CASGGGGLDYNEQFF
CDR3nt: TGTGCCAGCGGTGGAGGGGGACTAGACTACAATGAGCAGTTCTTC

j_gene: TRBJ2-7
len: 15
abundance: -
v_gene: TRBV14
d_gene: -
CDR3aa: CASSQVYKDFYEQYF
CDR3nt: TGTGCCAGCAGCCAAGTGTATAAGGATTTCTACGAGCAGTACTTC

j_gene: TRBJ1-1
len: 13
abundance: -
v_gene: TRBV30
d_gene: -
CDR3aa: CAWSVTGSTEAFF
CDR3nt: TGTGCCTGGAGTGTAACGGGGTCCACTGAAGCTTTCTTT

j_gene: TRBJ2-7
len: 15
abundance: -
v_gene: TRBV11-2
d_gene: -
CDR3aa: CASSLEVDHSYEQYF
CDR3nt: TGTGCCAGCAGCTTAGAGGTGGACCACTCCTACGAGCAGTACTTC

j_gene: TRBJ2-5
len: 15
abundance: -
v_gene: TRBV5-1
d_gene: -
CDR3aa: CASSLTGPYQETQYF
CDR3nt: TGCGCCAGCAGCTTGACAGGCCCGTACCAAGAGACCCAGTACTTC

j_gene: TRBJ2-3
len: 12
abundance: once
v_gene: TRBV11-2
d_gene: -
CDR3aa: CASSLGVDTQYF
CDR3nt: TGTGCCAGCAGCTTAGGTGTGGATACGCAGTATTTT